Following are 10 T cell receptor beta chains from one sample sequenced in a study of blood T cell repertoires in COVID-19. The table came from immunoSEQ multiplex PCR; TCRdb's copy has only in-frame clones and leaves some out. This sample yields 310,000 or so clones, of which roughly 90% are seen a single time; 3.5% to 4% belongs to the top ten. Material for sequencing was peripheral blood. These receptor sequences come from a woman aged 45-59 years with active or convalescent COVID-19.

DNA for the CDR3: TGTGCCAGCAGTTTGTCCGGGACAGGGGGATATCAGCCCCAGCATTTT. This codes for CASSLSGTGGYQPQHF. The rearrangement links TRBV27 to TRBJ1-5; TRBD1 matches at 11 bases. Germline V gene data show CDR1 as MNHEY and CDR2 as SMNVEV (reference sequence). After removal of 3 bases from V and 5 bases from J, the junction contained 6 bases not matched to a gene. The CDR3 is 16 residues long.

The chain employs TRBV6-5 and TRBJ2-7; the match to TRBD1 covers 9 bases. The CDR3 runs 13 residues. CDR1 and CDR2 (germline): MNHEY, SVGAGI. V lost 2 bases and J lost 6; bases outside the gene matches: 2. The CDR3 nucleotides are TGTGCCAGCAGTTACGGACAGGGGCGCGAGCAGTACTTC. Translated, it gives CASSYGQGREQYF.

V and J are TRBV4-3 and TRBJ1-1; D is undetermined. V was shortened by 5 bases and J by 4 bases, with 14 bases between the two germline ends. Germline V gene lookup returns CDR1 LGHNA and CDR2 YSLEER. The CDR3 has 14 residues. The CDR3 is CASSAAGKSTEAFF. DNA for the CDR3: TGCGCCAGCAGCGCAGCAGGAAAAAGCACTGAAGCTTTCTTT.

The chain is built from TRBV6-6 and TRBJ1-6; 10 bases match TRBD1. CDR1 and CDR2 from the germline V gene are MNHNY and SVGAGI (reference sequence). V lost 4 bases and J lost 6; bases outside the gene matches: 6. This CDR3 contains 16 residues. CDR3 in amino acids: CASSSGQGGINSPLHF. The CDR3 nucleotides are TGTGCCAGCAGTTCCGGACAGGGGGGGATTAATTCACCCCTCCACTTT.

This clone was detected once. The chain uses TRBV7-6 and TRBJ1-1; D perhaps matches TRBD1 (5 bases). The CDR3 length is 15 residues. V lost 1 base and J lost 2, with 11 bases in between. Germline-derived CDR1 and CDR2 are SGHVS and FNYEAQ. The CDR3: CASSLEARANTEAFF. CDR3 nucleotides: TGTGCCAGCAGCTTAGAGGCCAGGGCAAACACTGAAGCTTTCTTT.

The V gene is TRBV27, the J gene TRBJ2-3, with 7 bases matching TRBD2. J gave up 0 bases and V 0 bases, and 6 bases lay outside the gene matches. The CDR3 runs 17 residues. Germline V CDR1 and CDR2: MNHEY, SMNVEV (reference sequence). CDR3 DNA sequence: TGTGCCAGCAGTTTATCGTCTGCGGGAGCGAGCACAGATACGCAGTATTTT. It is translated as CASSLSSAGASTDTQYF.

The rearrangement uses TRBV4-2 and TRBJ2-7, with 7 positions matching TRBD1. The length of the CDR3 is 14 residues. CDR1 and CDR2 from the germline V gene are LGHNA and YNFKEQ. V was pared by 4 bases and J by 5 bases, with 8 bases of the junction left unmatched. The CDR3 loop reads CASSLWTGADEQYF. In DNA, the CDR3 is TGTGCCAGCAGCCTTTGGACAGGAGCGGACGAGCAGTACTTC.

The chain employs TRBV30 and TRBJ2-3, with TRBD2 identical over 15 bases. CDR1 is GTSNPN, CDR2 SVGIG, per germline (reference sequence). This CDR3 has 16 amino acids. The J segment lost 0 bases and the V segment lost 7 bases, leaving 5 bases of the junction unmatched. This CDR3 is CALGLAGGFSTDTQYF. DNA of the CDR3: TGTGCCTTAGGACTAGCGGGGGGGTTTAGCACAGATACGCAGTATTTT. Filled out from reference TRBV30 and TRBJ2-3, the complete variable domain reads SQTIHQWPATLVQPVGSPLSLECTVEGTSNPNLYWYRQAAGRGLQLLFYSVGIGQISSEVPQNLSASRPQDRQFILSSKKLLLSDSGFYLCALGLAGGFSTDTQYFGPGTRLTVL.

This chain joins TRBV28 and TRBJ1-1, with D unclear. Trimming removed 3 bases at V and 1 base at J, with 9 bases between. Germline CDR1 MDHEN, CDR2 SYDVKM. The CDR3 totals 14 residues. CDR3 sequence (DNA): TGTGCCAGCAGTTTCGGCGGCAGGAACACTGAAGCTTTCTTT. This sequence encodes CASSFGGRNTEAFF.

In this sample, this clone turned up a few times. The rearrangement uses TRBV30 and TRBJ1-2; no reliable D call. V lost 2 bases and J 8 bases, leaving 9 bases between the germline ends. The CDR3 consists of 11 residues. Germline-derived CDR1 and CDR2 are GTSNPN and SVGIG (reference sequence). The CDR3 reads CAWSQDEGYTF. CDR3 DNA: TGTGCCTGGAGTCAGGATGAGGGCTACACCTTC. Using reference TRBV30 and TRBJ1-2 for the parts outside the CDR3, the full variable domain is SQTIHQWPATLVQPVGSPLSLECTVEGTSNPNLYWYRQAAGRGLQLLFYSVGIGQISSEVPQNLSASRPQDRQFILSSKKLLLSDSGFYLCAWSQDEGYTFGSGTRLTVV.